These 27 T cell receptor beta chains were all obtained from the same sample, sequenced in a study of shared clonotypes between healthy human individuals. TCRdb keeps only in-frame clones here, not all; method: immunoSEQ multiplex PCR. This table has 2 million to 2.5 million clones, 85% to 95% appearing once. The sequencing sample was made of naive CD4+ T cells from PBMCs. Subset indicated: CD45RA+ positively selected. The receptors shown here come from a man between 18 and 29 years old in good health. Some clones in this sample may be carry-over from other donors' samples.

This clone has only one observation. V gene TRBV5-1 combines with J gene TRBJ2-7, with D perhaps matching TRBD2 (5 bases). Per germline, CDR1 SGHRS and CDR2 YFSETQ. V lost 2 bases and J 4 bases, leaving 16 bases between the germline ends. The length of the CDR3 is 15 residues. The CDR3: CASSFLAGERYEQYF. In nucleotides, the CDR3 is TGCGCCAGCAGCTTTTTGGCGGGCGAGAGGTACGAGCAGTACTTC.

The genes are TRBV15 and TRBJ1-3; D is ambiguous. Trimming pared 3 bases from V and 4 bases from J, leaving 4 bases between. Germline CDR1 is LNHNV and CDR2 is YYDKDF (reference sequence). This CDR3 is 12 amino acids long. The CDR3 coding sequence is TGTGCCACCAGCAGGAACGGAAACACCATATATTTT. It translates to CATSRNGNTIYF.

The V call is TRBV5-1, the J call TRBJ2-1, with TRBD2 identical over 9 bases. Germline CDR1 reads SGHRS; CDR2 reads YFSETQ. The trim removed 0 bases at V and 10 bases at J, leaving 8 bases unmatched. The CDR3 totals 15 residues. The CDR3 nucleotides read TGCGCCAGCAGCTTGGCGGCGGGAGGGCCTGGAGAGCAGTTCTTC. Amino acids: CASSLAAGGPGEQFF.

V gene TRBV5-6 combines with J gene TRBJ1-2, with no clear D. Germline V gene sequence: CDR1 SGHDT, CDR2 YYEEEE. V gave up 1 base and J gave up 2 bases, with 6 bases separating them. There are 13 residues in the CDR3. The DNA for the CDR3 is TGTGCCAGCAGCTTGAGTCAGAACTATGGCTACACCTTC. This gives the protein CASSLSQNYGYTF. The variable domain in full, with the rest retrieved from reference TRBV5-6 and TRBJ1-2, is DAGVTQSPTHLIKTRGQQVTLRCSPKSGHDTVSWYQQALGQGPQFIFQYYEEEERQRGNFPDRFSGHQFPNYSSELNVNALLLGDSALYLCASSLSQNYGYTFGSGTRLTVV.

The V gene is TRBV9, the J gene TRBJ2-3; D may be TRBD2 (6 bases). Germline CDR1 is SGDLS and CDR2 is YYNGEE. This CDR3 spans 16 amino acids. V was trimmed by 1 base and J by 2 bases, leaving 14 bases between them. The CDR3 spells CASSVFSGRVTDTQYF. CDR3 nucleotides: TGTGCCAGCAGCGTATTCTCCGGGAGAGTCACAGATACGCAGTATTTT.

This clone was picked up a small number of times. The V gene is TRBV10-1, the J gene TRBJ1-1; D not resolved. V was trimmed by 0 bases and J by 4 bases, leaving 6 bases between them. The V gene's germline CDR1 is WNHNN and CDR2 SYGVQD (reference sequence). This CDR3 spans 13 amino acids. This chain's CDR3 is CASSESLSTEAFF. CDR3 in DNA: TGCGCCAGCAGTGAGTCGCTATCCACTGAAGCTTTCTTT.

The CDR3 loop is CASSGLAGQLGYNEQFF. The CDR3 DNA is TGTGCCAGCAGCGGACTAGCGGGACAGCTCGGCTACAATGAGCAGTTCTTC. This sequence joins TRBV2 and TRBJ2-1; the match to TRBD2 covers 12 bases. The germline gives CDR1 SNHLY, CDR2 FYNNEI. The CDR3 covers 17 residues. The ends lost 6 bases at V and 3 bases at J; junction bases unmatched: 9.

This chain joins TRBV7-9 and TRBJ2-7; 11 bases are a match to TRBD2. Germline CDR1 SEHNR, CDR2 FQNEAQ (reference sequence). The V segment lost 5 bases and the J segment 2 bases; nucleotides outside the gene matches: 8. The CDR3 sequence is 16 residues long. The CDR3 spells CASSEGTSGKPYEQYF. The CDR3 nucleotides read TGTGCCAGCAGCGAAGGGACTAGCGGCAAACCCTACGAGCAGTACTTC.

This clone was detected only a few times. V is TRBV9 and J is TRBJ1-1, with 8 positions matching TRBD1. Trimming took 2 bases from V and 7 from J; bases not matched to a gene: 10. Germline lookup yields CDR1 SGDLS and CDR2 YYNGEE. There are 15 residues in the CDR3. The CDR3 region has the DNA TGTGCCAGCAGCGTTTCGGACAGGGTGGAAGGTGAAGCTTTCTTT. It encodes CASSVSDRVEGEAFF. Full variable domain (outside the CDR3, taken from reference TRBV9 and TRBJ1-1): DSGVTQTPKHLITATGQRVTLRCSPRSGDLSVYWYQQSLDQGLQFLIQYYNGEERAKGNILERFSAQQFPDLHSELNLSSLELGDSALYFCASSVSDRVEGEAFFGQGTRLTVV.

In the case of this clone: Distinct nucleotide sequences in the sample also encode this CDR3. The chain is built from TRBV6-1 and TRBJ2-5; D possibly corresponds to TRBD2 (5 bases). CDR1 MNHNS and CDR2 SASEGT come from the germline V gene. The CDR3 consists of 15 residues. V lost 0 bases to trimming and J lost 5 bases, with 13 bases between them. This CDR3 is CASSEARGGRETQYF. The CDR3 region has the DNA TGTGCCAGCAGTGAAGCTCGCGGCGGGCGTGAGACCCAGTACTTC.

V and J are TRBV28 and TRBJ2-1; 14 nucleotides match TRBD2. Per the germline V gene, CDR1 is MDHEN and CDR2 is SYDVKM. The CDR3 contains 19 residues. V lost 5 bases, J lost 0 bases, and 9 bases stayed unmatched. DNA of the CDR3: TGTGCCAGCAGTCCCACCCCCGGGACTAGCGGGAGCTCCTACAATGAGCAGTTCTTC. This translates into CASSPTPGTSGSSYNEQFF. The complete variable domain, with remaining parts taken from reference TRBV28 and TRBJ2-1, reads DVKVTQSSRYLVKRTGEKVFLECVQDMDHENMFWYRQDPGLGLRLIYFSYDVKMKEKGDIPEGYSVSREKKERFSLILESASTNQTSMYLCASSPTPGTSGSSYNEQFFGPGTRLTVL.

The rearrangement joins TRBV6-6 to TRBJ2-5, with D unresolved. The CDR3 has 13 residues. The V gene's germline CDR1 is MNHNY and CDR2 SVGAGI (reference sequence). Trimming pared 9 bases from V and 4 bases from J, leaving 15 bases between. The CDR3 sequence is CASLGRAGETQYF. The CDR3 nucleotides are TGTGCCAGTCTAGGTAGGGCCGGAGAGACCCAGTACTTC.

The chain uses TRBV28 and TRBJ1-1; D not certain. The CDR3 spans 15 residues. Germline assignment: CDR1 MDHEN and CDR2 SYDVKM. Between the trimmed V and J ends, which lost 4 bases and 2 bases, there was a span of 14 bases. The CDR3 DNA follows: TGTGCCAGCAGTTCAGGAGCGTCCCCCAACACTGAAGCTTTCTTT. This sequence encodes CASSSGASPNTEAFF.

CDR3 sequence (DNA): TGTGCCAGCAGCCCGACTTTAACAGGGATAATTAACTATGGCTACACCTTC. As protein: CASSPTLTGIINYGYTF. The rearrangement joins TRBV7-9 to TRBJ1-2; possible D gene TRBD1, 6 bases. V lost 5 bases and J 1 base, leaving 20 bases between the germline ends. CDR3 length equals 17 residues. The germline CDR1 and CDR2 sequences are SEHNR and FQNEAQ (reference sequence).

The chain uses TRBV14 and TRBJ2-7, with D perhaps matching TRBD1 (6 bases). Germline CDR1 and CDR2: SGHDN and FVKESK. V dropped 1 base and J dropped 0 bases, with 16 bases sitting between them. The CDR3 spans 17 residues. The CDR3 loop reads CASSQGNRDRSSYEQYF. CDR3 nucleotide sequence: TGTGCCAGCAGCCAAGGCAACAGGGATAGGAGCTCCTACGAGCAGTACTTC.

The chain couples TRBV14 to TRBJ1-1; D is unclear. The length of the CDR3 is 13 residues. The germline CDR1 and CDR2 sequences are SGHDN and FVKESK. V was shortened by 6 bases and J by 5 bases, with 13 bases between the two germline ends. This CDR3 is CASRNMAGTEAFF. The CDR3, as DNA: TGTGCCAGCAGAAACATGGCCGGGACTGAAGCTTTCTTT. The entire variable domain, with the rest obtained from reference TRBV14 and TRBJ1-1, is as follows: EAGVTQFPSHSVIEKGQTVTLRCDPISGHDNLYWYRRVMGKEIKFLLHFVKESKQDESGMPNNRFLAERTGGTYSTLKVQPAELEDSGVYFCASRNMAGTEAFFGQGTRLTVV.

This chain uses TRBV5-1 with TRBJ2-7, with D perhaps matching TRBD2 (7 bases). Germline V gene data show CDR1 as SGHRS and CDR2 as YFSETQ. This CDR3 comprises 15 residues. Trimming left V 9 bases short and J 4 bases short, with 23 bases between. For the CDR3, the DNA is TGCGCCACCTCCTGGTTAGGGGGGGGCCTATACGAGCAGTACTTC. As protein: CATSWLGGGLYEQYF.

The chain combines TRBV5-4 with TRBJ2-2; tentatively, D is TRBD2 (8 bases). With 9 bases removed from V and 2 bases from J, the gap between germline ends came to 26 bases. CDR1 SGHNT and CDR2 YYREEE come from the germline V gene (reference sequence). This CDR3 is built from 18 residues. In nucleotides, the CDR3 is TGTGCCACGAGACAGGGACCCCCAACTAGCGGAAACACCGGGGAGCTGTTTTTT. Protein product: CATRQGPPTSGNTGELFF.

On this clone: Other DNA sequences in the sample encode the same CDR3. This chain connects TRBV7-3 to TRBJ2-1; 7 positions match TRBD2. There are 15 residues in the CDR3. J gave up 5 bases and V 0 bases, and 4 bases lay outside the gene matches. Germline V gene lookup returns CDR1 SGHTA and CDR2 FQGTGA. The CDR3 region has the DNA TGTGCCAGCAGCTTAACTAGCGGGTCCCACAATGAGCAGTTCTTC. Translating gives CASSLTSGSHNEQFF.

V and J are TRBV5-1 and TRBJ2-1; TRBD1 aligns across 7 bases. J was trimmed by 0 bases and V by 7 bases; bases with no gene match: 4. From germline, CDR1 is SGHRS and CDR2 YFSETQ. The CDR3 totals 14 residues. The CDR3 region has the DNA TGCGCCAGCCAGGACAGGAGCTCCTACAATGAGCAGTTCTTC. This sequence encodes CASQDRSSYNEQFF.

The chain has TRBV5-1 and TRBJ2-5; D is perhaps TRBD2 (5 bases). Germline V gene lookup returns CDR1 SGHRS and CDR2 YFSETQ. The CDR3 is 12 residues long. V lost 6 bases to trimming and J lost 5 bases, with 11 bases between them. The CDR3 loop is CASNKRGETQYF. CDR3 coding DNA: TGCGCCAGCAATAAGCGAGGGGAGACCCAGTACTTC.

The rearrangement links TRBV7-6 to TRBJ2-1; 9 positions agree with TRBD2. The length of the CDR3 is 16 residues. The trim removed 1 base at V and 5 bases at J, leaving 6 bases unmatched. Germline V gene sequence: CDR1 SGHVS, CDR2 FNYEAQ. CDR3 residues: CASSLVGAGGNNEQFF. The DNA for the CDR3 is TGTGCCAGCAGCTTAGTAGGTGCGGGAGGGAACAATGAGCAGTTCTTC. The full variable domain, its missing parts supplied by reference TRBV7-6 and TRBJ2-1, is GAGVSQSPRYKVTKRGQDVALRCDPISGHVSLYWYRQALGQGPEFLTYFNYEAQQDKSGLPNDRFSAERPEGSISTLTIQRTEQRDSAMYRCASSLVGAGGNNEQFFGPGTRLTVL.

This sequence joins TRBV28 and TRBJ2-2, with 11 bases lining up with TRBD2. CDR3 length equals 18 residues. CDR1 and CDR2 (germline): MDHEN, SYDVKM. The trim removed 4 bases at V and 0 bases at J, leaving 7 bases unmatched. As DNA, the CDR3 is TGTGCCAGCAGTTCCCGGACTAGCGGGCCAGCGAACACCGGGGAGCTGTTTTTT. This translates into CASSSRTSGPANTGELFF.

As to this clone: Other nucleotide sequences in the sample specify the same CDR3. The chain is built from TRBV7-9 and TRBJ2-7; D possibly matches TRBD1 or TRBD2 (5 bases each). This CDR3 spans 14 amino acids. The germline V gene has CDR1 SEHNR and CDR2 FQNEAQ (reference sequence). The V end was cut by 5 bases, the J end by 1 base, with 12 bases between. For the CDR3, the DNA is TGTGCCAGCAGCCCCGGGACGTCTTCCTACGAGCAGTACTTC. Encoded protein: CASSPGTSSYEQYF.

This chain uses TRBV27 with TRBJ2-7, with D hard to call. Trimming stripped 3 bases from V and 7 bases from J, with 16 bases between. The CDR3 length is 14 residues. CDR1 and CDR2 (germline): MNHEY, SMNVEV (reference sequence). The CDR3 nucleotides are TGTGCCAGCAGTTTCTCTCCCCCTCCGGAAGAGCAGTACTTC. As protein: CASSFSPPPEEQYF.

V and J are TRBV27 and TRBJ1-2; D is undetermined. The V gene's germline CDR1 is MNHEY and CDR2 SMNVEV (reference sequence). Trimming shortened V by 5 bases and J by 0 bases, and 16 bases separated the two germline ends. The CDR3 is made up of 16 amino acids. This CDR3 is CASSPNPTISNYGYTF. For the CDR3, the DNA is TGTGCCAGCAGTCCCAACCCCACGATTTCTAACTATGGCTACACCTTC.

The V call is TRBV7-3, the J call TRBJ2-1; D uncertain. Germline CDR1 is SGHTA and CDR2 is FQGTGA. V lost 4 bases, J lost 8 bases, and 12 bases lay in between. The CDR3 extends over 13 amino acids. The CDR3 DNA reads TGTGCCAGCAGCTCAAGTGTGGCCGATGAGCAGTTCTTC. This encodes CASSSSVADEQFF. The whole variable domain, filled in from reference TRBV7-3 and TRBJ2-1, reads GAGVSQTPSNKVTEKGKYVELRCDPISGHTALYWYRQSLGQGPEFLIYFQGTGAADDSGLPNDRFFAVRPEGSVSTLKIQRTERGDSAVYLCASSSSVADEQFFGPGTRLTVL.